This paragraph reports one T cell receptor (beta chain). In the study's own analysis: Researchers report that nucleated cell counts were estimated from reference gene primer amplification. Generated by immunoSEQ multiplex PCR, the TCRdb table keeps only in-frame clones and is missing some. D and trimming come from the DNA, and the V and J calls and clone size come from that table. The sample includes a few hundred thousand clones, roughly nine tenths of them seen just once. Cohorts were assigned according to the clinical history that participants reported. The V end was cut by 0 bases, the J end by 6 bases, with 15 bases between. CDR3 size: 16 residues. CDR1 is SGDLS, CDR2 YYNGEE, per germline. This record belongs to a study of blood T cell repertoires in COVID-19.

The rearrangement uses TRBV9 and TRBJ1-4; D call uncertain. The sample comprised PBMCs or T cells enriched from blood (not recorded which). This TCR was recovered from a woman in her twenties or thirties who had recovered from COVID-19. CDR3 sequence (DNA): TGTGCCAGCAGCGTAGAGGGCGGGTCGTCGGATGAAAAACTGTTTTTT. This gives the protein CASSVEGGSSDEKLFF.